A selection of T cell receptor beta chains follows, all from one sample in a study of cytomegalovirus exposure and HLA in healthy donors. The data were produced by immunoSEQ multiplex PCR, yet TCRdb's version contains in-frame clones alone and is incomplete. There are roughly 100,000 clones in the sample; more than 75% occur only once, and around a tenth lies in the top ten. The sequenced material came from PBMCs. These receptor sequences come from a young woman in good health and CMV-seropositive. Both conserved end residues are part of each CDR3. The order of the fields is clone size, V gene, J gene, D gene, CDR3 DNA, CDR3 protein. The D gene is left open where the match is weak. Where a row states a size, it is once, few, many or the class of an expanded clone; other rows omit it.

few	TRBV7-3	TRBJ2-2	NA	TGTGCCAGCAGCTCCACCTCTCTAGCGTTCACGAACACCGGGGAGCTGTTTTTT	CASSSTSLAFTNTGELFF
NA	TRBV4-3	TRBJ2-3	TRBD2	TGCGCCAGCAGCCCCGGGACTAGCGGTCACACAGATACGCAGTATTTT	CASSPGTSGHTDTQYF
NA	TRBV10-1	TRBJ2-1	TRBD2	TGCGCCAGCAGTGAGCTCGGGGGGGACTACAATGAGCAGTTCTTC	CASSELGGDYNEQFF
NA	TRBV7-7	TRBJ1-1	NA	TGTGCCAGCAGCTTATCCGGCGGCACTGAAGCTTTCTTT	CASSLSGGTEAFF
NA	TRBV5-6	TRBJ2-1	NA	TGTGCCAGCAGCTCGACAGGTCAAGAGCAGTTCTTC	CASSSTGQEQFF
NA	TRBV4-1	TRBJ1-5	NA	TGCGCCAGCAGCCAAGAACCGGACTACGGTCAGCCCCAGCATTTT	CASSQEPDYGQPQHF
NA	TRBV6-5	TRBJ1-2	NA	TGTGCCAGCAGTTACGGAAGGGACACTGGCTACACCTTC	CASSYGRDTGYTF
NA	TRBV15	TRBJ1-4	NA	TGTGCCACCAGCCCGGGTAGGGGGTCTACTCCTATCTCTCATGAAAAACTGTTTTTT	CATSPGRGSTPISHEKLFF
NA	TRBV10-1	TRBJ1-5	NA	TGCGCCAGCAGCCCCGGTCCCAATCAGCCCCAGCATTTT	CASSPGPNQPQHF
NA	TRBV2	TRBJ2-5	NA	TGTGCCAGCAGTGAGAACAGGTACCAAGAGACCCAGTACTTC	CASSENRYQETQYF
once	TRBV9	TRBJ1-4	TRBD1	TGTGCCAGCAGCGTAGGGGACAGCCCAGCTAATGAAAAACTGTTTTTT	CASSVGDSPANEKLFF
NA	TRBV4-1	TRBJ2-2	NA	TGCGCCAGCAGCCACCCCGGACTGCACACCGGGGAGCTGTTTTTT	CASSHPGLHTGELFF
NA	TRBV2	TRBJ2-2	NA	TGTGCCAGCAGTGAATTATTCGGGAGAGGAGGGGACACCGGGGAGCTGTTTTTT	CASSELFGRGGDTGELFF
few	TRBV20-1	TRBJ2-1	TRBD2	TGCAGTGCTAGGGACCTAGCGGGTCTCTTCTTC	CSARDLAGLFF
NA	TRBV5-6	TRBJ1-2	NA	TGTGCCAGCAGCCCAGTGGGGGGGCGAATGGGAGGCTACACCTTC	CASSPVGGRMGGYTF
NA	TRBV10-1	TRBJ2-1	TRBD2	TGCGCCAGCAGTGCTGTGGGGAGGGAGCATGAGCAGTTCTTC	CASSAVGREHEQFF
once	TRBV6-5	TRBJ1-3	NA	TGTGCCAGCAGGACGGCTAGCTCTGGAAACACCATATATTTT	CASRTASSGNTIYF